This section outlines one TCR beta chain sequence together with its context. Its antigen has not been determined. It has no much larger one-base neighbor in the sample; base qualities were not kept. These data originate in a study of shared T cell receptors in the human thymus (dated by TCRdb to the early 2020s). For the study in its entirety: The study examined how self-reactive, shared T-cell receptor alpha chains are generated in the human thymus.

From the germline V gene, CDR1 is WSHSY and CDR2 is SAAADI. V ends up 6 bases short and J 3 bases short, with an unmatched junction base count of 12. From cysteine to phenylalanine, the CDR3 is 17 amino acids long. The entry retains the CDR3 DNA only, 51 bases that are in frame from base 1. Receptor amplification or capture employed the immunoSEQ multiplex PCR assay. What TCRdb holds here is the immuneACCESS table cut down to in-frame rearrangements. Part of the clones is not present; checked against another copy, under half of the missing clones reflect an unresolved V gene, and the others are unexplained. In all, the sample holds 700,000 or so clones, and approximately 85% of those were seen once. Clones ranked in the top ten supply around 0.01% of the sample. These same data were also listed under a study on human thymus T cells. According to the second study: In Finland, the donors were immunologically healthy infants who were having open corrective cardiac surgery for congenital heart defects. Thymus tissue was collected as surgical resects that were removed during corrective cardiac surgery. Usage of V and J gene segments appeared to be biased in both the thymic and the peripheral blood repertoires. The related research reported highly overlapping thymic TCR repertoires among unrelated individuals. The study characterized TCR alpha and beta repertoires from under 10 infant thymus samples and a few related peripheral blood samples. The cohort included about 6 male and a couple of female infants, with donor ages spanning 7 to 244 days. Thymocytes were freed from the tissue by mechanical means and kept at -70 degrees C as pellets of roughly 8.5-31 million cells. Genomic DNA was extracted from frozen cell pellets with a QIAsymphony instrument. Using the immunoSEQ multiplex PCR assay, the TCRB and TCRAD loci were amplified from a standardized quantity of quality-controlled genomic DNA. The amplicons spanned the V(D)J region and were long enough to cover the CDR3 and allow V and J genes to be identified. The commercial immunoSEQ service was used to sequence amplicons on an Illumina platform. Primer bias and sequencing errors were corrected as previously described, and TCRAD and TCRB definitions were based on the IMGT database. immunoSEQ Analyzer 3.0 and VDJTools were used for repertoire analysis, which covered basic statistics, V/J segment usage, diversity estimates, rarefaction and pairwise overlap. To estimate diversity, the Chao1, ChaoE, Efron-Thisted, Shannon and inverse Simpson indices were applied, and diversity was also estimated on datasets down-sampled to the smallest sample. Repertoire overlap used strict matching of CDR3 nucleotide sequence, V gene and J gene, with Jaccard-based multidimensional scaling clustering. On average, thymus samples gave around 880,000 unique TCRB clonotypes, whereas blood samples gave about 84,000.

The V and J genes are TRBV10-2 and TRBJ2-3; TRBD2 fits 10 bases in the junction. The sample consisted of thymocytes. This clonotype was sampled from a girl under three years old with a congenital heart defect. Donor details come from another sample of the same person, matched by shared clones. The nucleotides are TGCGCCAGCAGCTCGAGTGCCAGCGGGGGGGTAACAGATACGCAGTATTTT. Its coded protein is CASSSSASGGVTDTQYF.